This TCR beta chain stems from a study of PD-L1 blockade in urothelial cancer. Overall study: Blood underwent analysis 3 weeks (second dose) and 6 weeks after treatment began. Study-wide results and caveats: Better progression-free and overall survival followed lower pretreatment blood clonality. Tumor-associated blood clones were expanded more by durable-benefit patients at 3 weeks.

A note on this clone: Its antigen remains unidentified.

The assay was immunoSEQ multiplex PCR, and TCRdb's table has in-frame clones only and misses some. This sample has tens of thousands of clones; 80% to 85% occur once, and the top ten carry about 4.5%. The cohort comprised individuals with locally advanced or metastatic urothelial carcinoma. The CDR3 is made up of 15 amino acids. Trimming took 6 bases from V and 7 from J, leaving 21 bases between them. This TCR was sampled from a man between 65 and 85 years old with urothelial cancer. The specimen comprised PBMCs, sampled around atezolizumab (anti-PD-L1) treatment. The genes are TRBV6-7 and TRBJ2-5; TRBD1 is a possible D gene (5 bases). TRBV6-7 is labeled an ORF, and its function is uncertain. Here the CDR3 DNA reads TGTGCCAGCAGGAATACCCCGCAAGGAAGGGGGACCCAGTACTTC. Protein sequence: CASRNTPQGRGTQYF.